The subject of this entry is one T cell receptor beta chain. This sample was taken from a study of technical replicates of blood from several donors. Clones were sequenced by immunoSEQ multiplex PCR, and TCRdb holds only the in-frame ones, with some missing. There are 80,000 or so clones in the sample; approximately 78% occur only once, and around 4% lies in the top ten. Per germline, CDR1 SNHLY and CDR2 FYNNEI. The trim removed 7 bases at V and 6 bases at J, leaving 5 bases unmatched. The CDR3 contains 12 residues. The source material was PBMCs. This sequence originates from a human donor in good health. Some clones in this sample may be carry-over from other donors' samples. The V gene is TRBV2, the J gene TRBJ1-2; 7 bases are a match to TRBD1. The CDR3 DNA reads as TGTGCCAGCACAGGGGGAAGGGATGGCTACACCTTC. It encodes CASTGGRDGYTF.